This TCR beta chain emerged from a study of Ad26.COV2.S vaccination and SARS-CoV-2 variants. Study-wide background: In the study, Ad26.COV2.S was injected intramuscularly once, or twice 56 days apart.

The treatment is: roughly 18 received Ad26.COV2.S at low or high dose, single or two shots; 5 received placebo; per-sample allocation not given. At day 63 after the first vaccine or placebo injection, samples were drawn. Recruitment in Boston yielded a donor of adult age, 18-55 years. The vaccine antigen was prefusion-stabilized Wuhan SARS-CoV-2 spike. TCRdb's table, derived via immunoSEQ multiplex PCR, lists solely in-frame clones and lacks some. The sample has approximately 400,000 clones; 83% are singletons. The CDR3 spans 14 residues. The germline gives CDR1 SGHTA, CDR2 FQGNSA. V shed 3 bases and J shed 3 bases, with 9 bases lying between them.

The receptor was derived from a person aged 18-60 years who received the Ad26.COV2.S COVID-19 vaccine or a placebo. The sequencing used peripheral blood, collected in a trial of Ad26.COV2.S vaccine versus placebo. This rearrangement joins TRBV7-2 to TRBJ1-5; TRBD1 is a possible D gene (5 bases). In DNA, the CDR3 is TGTGCCAGCAGCTTTATCAGGGCCAATCAGCCCCAGCATTTT. It specifies CASSFIRANQPQHF.